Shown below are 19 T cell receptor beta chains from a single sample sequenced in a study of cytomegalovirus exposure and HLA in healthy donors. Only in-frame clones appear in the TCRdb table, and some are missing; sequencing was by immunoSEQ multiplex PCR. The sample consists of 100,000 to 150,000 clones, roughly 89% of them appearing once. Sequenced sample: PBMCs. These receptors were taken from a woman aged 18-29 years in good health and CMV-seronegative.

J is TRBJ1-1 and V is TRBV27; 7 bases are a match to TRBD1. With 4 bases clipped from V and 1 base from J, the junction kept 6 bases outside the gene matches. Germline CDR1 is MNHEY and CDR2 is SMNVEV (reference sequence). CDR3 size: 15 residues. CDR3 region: CASSSKGAGNTEAFF. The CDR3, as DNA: TGTGCCAGCAGTTCCAAGGGGGCCGGGAACACTGAAGCTTTCTTT.

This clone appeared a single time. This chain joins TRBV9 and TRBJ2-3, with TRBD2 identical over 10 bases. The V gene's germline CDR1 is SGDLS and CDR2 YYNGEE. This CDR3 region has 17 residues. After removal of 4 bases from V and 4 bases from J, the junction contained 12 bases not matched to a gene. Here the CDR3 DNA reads TGTGCCAGCAGCCCAGCGGGGAGCGGGAGGGTGCCAGATACGCAGTATTTT. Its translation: CASSPAGSGRVPDTQYF.

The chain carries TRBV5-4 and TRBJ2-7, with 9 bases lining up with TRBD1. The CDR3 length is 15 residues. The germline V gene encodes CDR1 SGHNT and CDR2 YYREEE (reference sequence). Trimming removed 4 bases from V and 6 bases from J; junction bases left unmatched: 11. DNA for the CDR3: TGTGCCAGCAGCGTGCCGGGACAGGGCCACACCGAGCAGTACTTC. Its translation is CASSVPGQGHTEQYF.

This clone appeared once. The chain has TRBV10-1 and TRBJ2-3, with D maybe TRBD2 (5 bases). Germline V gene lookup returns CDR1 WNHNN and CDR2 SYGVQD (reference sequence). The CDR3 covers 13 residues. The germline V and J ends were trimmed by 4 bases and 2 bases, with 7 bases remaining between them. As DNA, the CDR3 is TGCGCCAGCAGTGCGGGGATCACAGATACGCAGTATTTT. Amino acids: CASSAGITDTQYF.

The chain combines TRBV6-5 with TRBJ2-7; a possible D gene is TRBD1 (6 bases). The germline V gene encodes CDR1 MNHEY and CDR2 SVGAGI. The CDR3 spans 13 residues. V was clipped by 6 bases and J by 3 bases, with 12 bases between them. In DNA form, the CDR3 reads TGTGCCAGCAGGGTACAGGGTCGCTACGAGCAGTACTTC. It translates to CASRVQGRYEQYF.

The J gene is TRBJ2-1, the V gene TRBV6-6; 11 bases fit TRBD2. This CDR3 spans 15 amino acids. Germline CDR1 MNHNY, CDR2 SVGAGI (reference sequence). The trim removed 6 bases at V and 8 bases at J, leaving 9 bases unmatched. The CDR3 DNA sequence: TGTGCCAGCAGCATAGCGGGAGGGCTTTCGGATGAGCAGTTCTTC. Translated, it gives CASSIAGGLSDEQFF.

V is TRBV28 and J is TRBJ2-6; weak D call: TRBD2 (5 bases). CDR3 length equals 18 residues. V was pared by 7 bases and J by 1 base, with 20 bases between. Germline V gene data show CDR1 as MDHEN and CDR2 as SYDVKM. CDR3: CASKGRTSHSSGANVLTF. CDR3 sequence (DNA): TGTGCCAGCAAGGGCAGGACTTCCCACTCATCTGGGGCCAACGTCCTGACTTTC.

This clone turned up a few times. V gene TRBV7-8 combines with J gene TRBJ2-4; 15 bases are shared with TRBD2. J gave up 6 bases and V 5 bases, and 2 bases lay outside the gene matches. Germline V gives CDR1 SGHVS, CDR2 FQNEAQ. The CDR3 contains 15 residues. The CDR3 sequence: CASSPGLAGGNIQYF. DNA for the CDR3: TGTGCCAGCAGCCCGGGACTAGCGGGGGGAAACATTCAGTACTTC.

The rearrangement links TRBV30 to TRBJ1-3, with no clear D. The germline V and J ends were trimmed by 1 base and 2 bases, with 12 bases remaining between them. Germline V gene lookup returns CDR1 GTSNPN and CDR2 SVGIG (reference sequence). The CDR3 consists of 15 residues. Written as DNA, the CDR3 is TGTGCCTGGAGTGATCTAGCCGGGGCTGGAAACACCATATATTTT. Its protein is CAWSDLAGAGNTIYF.

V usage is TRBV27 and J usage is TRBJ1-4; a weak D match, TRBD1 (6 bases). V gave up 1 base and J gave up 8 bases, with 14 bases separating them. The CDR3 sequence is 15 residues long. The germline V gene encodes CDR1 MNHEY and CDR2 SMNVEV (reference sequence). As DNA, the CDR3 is TGTGCCAGCAGTTTATATGGGGGCTTCCAGGAAAAACTGTTTTTT. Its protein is CASSLYGGFQEKLFF.

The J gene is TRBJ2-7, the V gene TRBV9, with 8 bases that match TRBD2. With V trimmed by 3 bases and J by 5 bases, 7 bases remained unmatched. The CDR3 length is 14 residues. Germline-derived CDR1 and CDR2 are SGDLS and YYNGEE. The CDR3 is CASSEGPGGDEQYF. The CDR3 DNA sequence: TGTGCCAGCAGCGAGGGACCGGGGGGGGACGAGCAGTACTTC.

The CDR3 is CASSLFSGGAGSSYEQYF. The CDR3 DNA reads TGTGCCAGCAGCTTATTTTCGGGTGGGGCCGGGAGCTCCTACGAGCAGTACTTC. The chain combines TRBV7-8 with TRBJ2-7, with TRBD2 as a possible D gene (6 bases). V was clipped by 2 bases and J by 0 bases, with 20 bases between them. Looked up from germline, CDR1 is SGHVS and CDR2 is FQNEAQ. The CDR3 spans 18 residues.

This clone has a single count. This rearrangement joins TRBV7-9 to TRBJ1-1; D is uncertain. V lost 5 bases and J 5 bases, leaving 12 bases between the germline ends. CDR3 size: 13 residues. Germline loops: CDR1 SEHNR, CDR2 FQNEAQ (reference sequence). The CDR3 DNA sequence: TGTGCCAGCAGCAAAGAAAGCGGAACTGAAGCTTTCTTT. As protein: CASSKESGTEAFF.

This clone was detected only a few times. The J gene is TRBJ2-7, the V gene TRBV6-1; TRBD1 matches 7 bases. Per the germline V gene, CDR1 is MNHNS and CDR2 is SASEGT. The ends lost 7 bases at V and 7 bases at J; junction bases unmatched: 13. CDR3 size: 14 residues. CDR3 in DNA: TGTGCCAGCAAATCAGGGGGTACCGGCGAAGAGCAGTACTTC. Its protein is CASKSGGTGEEQYF.

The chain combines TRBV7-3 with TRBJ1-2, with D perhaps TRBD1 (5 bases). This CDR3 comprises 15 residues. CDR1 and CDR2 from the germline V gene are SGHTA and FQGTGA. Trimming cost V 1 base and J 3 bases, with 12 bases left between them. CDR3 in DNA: TGTGCCAGCAGCTTAAAGGCTGGGGCAGACTATGGCTACACCTTC. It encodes CASSLKAGADYGYTF.

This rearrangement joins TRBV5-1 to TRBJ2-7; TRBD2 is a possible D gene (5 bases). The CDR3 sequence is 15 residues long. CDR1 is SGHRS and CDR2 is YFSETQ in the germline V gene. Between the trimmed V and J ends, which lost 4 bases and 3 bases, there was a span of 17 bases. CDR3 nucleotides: TGCGCCAGCAGCGCCCCCGAGCGGACCCTCTACGAGCAGTACTTC. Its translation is CASSAPERTLYEQYF. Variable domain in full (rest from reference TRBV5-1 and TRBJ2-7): KAGVTQTPRYLIKTRGQQVTLSCSPISGHRSVSWYQQTPGQGLQFLFEYFSETQRNKGNFPGRFSGRQFSNSRSEMNVSTLELGDSALYLCASSAPERTLYEQYFGPGTRLTVT.

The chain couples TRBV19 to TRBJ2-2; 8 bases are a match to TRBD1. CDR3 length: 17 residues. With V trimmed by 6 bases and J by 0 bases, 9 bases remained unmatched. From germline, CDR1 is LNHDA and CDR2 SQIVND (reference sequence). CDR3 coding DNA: TGTGCCAGTAGAGGGGCAGGGGGCTCGGCGAACACCGGGGAGCTGTTTTTT. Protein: CASRGAGGSANTGELFF.

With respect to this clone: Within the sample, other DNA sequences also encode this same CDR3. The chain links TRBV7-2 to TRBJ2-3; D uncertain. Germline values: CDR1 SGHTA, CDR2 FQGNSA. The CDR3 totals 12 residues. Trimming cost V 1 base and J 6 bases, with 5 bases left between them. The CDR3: CASSLVADTQYF. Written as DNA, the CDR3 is TGTGCCAGCAGCTTAGTCGCGGATACGCAGTATTTT.

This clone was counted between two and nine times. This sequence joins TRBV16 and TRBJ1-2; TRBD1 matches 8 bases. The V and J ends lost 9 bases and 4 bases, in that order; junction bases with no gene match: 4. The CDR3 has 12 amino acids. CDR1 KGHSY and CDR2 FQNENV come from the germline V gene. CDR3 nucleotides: TGTGCCAGTTCAACAGGGGGCTATGGCTACACCTTC. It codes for CASSTGGYGYTF.